A single sample is the source of the 6 T cell receptor beta chains below, sequenced in a study of blood T cell repertoires in COVID-19. Here immunoSEQ multiplex PCR was the method, and the copy in TCRdb shows in-frame clones only, minus some. This table holds 300,000 to 450,000 clones, 85% found once. The sample comprised peripheral blood. The receptors derive from a woman aged 18-29 years with acute or convalescent COVID-19.

The chain recombines TRBV13 with TRBJ1-1, with TRBD1 matching over 8 bases. Germline CDR1 PRHDT, CDR2 FYEKMQ (reference sequence). The ends lost 5 bases at V and 0 bases at J; junction bases unmatched: 8. This CDR3 has 16 residues. The CDR3 nucleotides read TGTGCCAGCAGCACCCGACAGGGGTTAGTGAACACTGAAGCTTTCTTT. Amino acid sequence: CASSTRQGLVNTEAFF.

This sequence joins TRBV6-5 and TRBJ2-7, with D possibly being TRBD2 (5 bases). This CDR3 is 13 amino acids long. Germline lookup yields CDR1 MNHEY and CDR2 SVGAGI. V gave up 2 bases and J gave up 6 bases, with 11 bases separating them. This CDR3 is CASSYDGMVEQYF. The CDR3 coding sequence is TGTGCCAGCAGTTACGACGGGATGGTCGAGCAGTACTTC.

V is TRBV6-1 and J is TRBJ2-1; D is unresolved. This CDR3 has 14 amino acids. Per the germline V gene, CDR1 is MNHNS and CDR2 is SASEGT. The germline V and J ends were trimmed by 3 bases and 3 bases, with 9 bases remaining between them. CDR3 sequence reads: CASSDPAGYNEQFF. CDR3 coding DNA: TGTGCCAGCAGTGACCCGGCAGGCTACAATGAGCAGTTCTTC.

CDR3 sequence: CASSLAVGGHGNTEAFF. CDR3 sequence (DNA): TGTGCCAGCAGCTTAGCCGTCGGCGGGCATGGGAACACTGAAGCTTTCTTT. The chain has TRBV13 and TRBJ1-1, with D unclear. In germline, CDR1 is PRHDT, CDR2 FYEKMQ (reference sequence). V was cut by 1 base and J by 1 base, with 16 bases left in between. The CDR3 is 17 amino acids.

The V and J genes are TRBV6-2 or TRBV6-3 and TRBJ2-3; TRBD2 agrees at 10 bases. V lost 5 bases to trimming and J lost 6 bases; unmatched junction nucleotides: 11. CDR3 size: 16 residues. The germline gives CDR1 MNHEY, CDR2 SVGEGT. The CDR3 reads CASSPTLAGGGDTQYF. Written as DNA, the CDR3 is TGTGCCAGCAGTCCGACTTTAGCGGGGGGCGGGGATACGCAGTATTTT.

The genes are TRBV19 and TRBJ1-1; the D gene is possibly TRBD1 (6 bases). CDR1 and CDR2 from the germline V gene are LNHDA and SQIVND (reference sequence). The V gene lost 7 bases and the J gene lost 8 bases, with 20 bases spanning the gap. The CDR3 has 14 amino acids. CDR3: CASTKTGLEGEAFF. DNA of the CDR3: TGTGCCAGTACTAAGACAGGCCTCGAAGGAGAAGCTTTCTTT. Complete variable domain (other parts from reference TRBV19 and TRBJ1-1): DGGITQSPKYLFRKEGQNVTLSCEQNLNHDAMYWYRQDPGQGLRLIYYSQIVNDFQKGDIAEGYSVSREKKESFPLTVTSAQKNPTAFYLCASTKTGLEGEAFFGQGTRLTVV.